Shown below are 15 T cell receptor beta chains from a single sample sequenced in a study of T-cell reconstitution after alpha-beta-depleted transplantation in children. During its preparation, the TCRbeta library received unique molecular identifiers. Each CDR3 protein is one row after TCRdb ran MiXCR on the PCR reads. The sample yields a few hundred thousand distinct CDR3 sequences, about 17% seen once. This material consisted of PBMCs, mostly from graft donor cells, taken 360 days after TCRalphabeta/CD19-depleted stem cell transplant. All receptors come from a boy younger than two who had a stem cell transplant for Wiskott-Aldrich syndrome, so the T cells may come from the graft donor.

The rearrangement links TRBV12-3 or TRBV12-4 to TRBJ2-1, with TRBD2 matching over 9 bases. This CDR3 region has 20 residues. V lost 0 bases and J lost 3; bases outside the gene matches: 15. The CDR3 region is CASSLAVAGVHITGYNEQFF. CDR3 in DNA: TGTGCCAGCAGTTTAGCGGTAGCGGGAGTACACATTACAGGCTACAATGAGCAGTTCTTC.

This clonotype has more than one count but fewer than ten. The genes are TRBV20-1 and TRBJ2-7; 8 positions agree with TRBD1. Germline CDR1 is DFQATT and CDR2 is SNEGSKA (reference sequence). J was trimmed by 0 bases and V by 0 bases; bases with no gene match: 4. The CDR3 has 15 residues. The CDR3 DNA is TGCAGTGCTAGAGATGGAACAGGGGGCTCCTACGAGCAGTACTTC. Its translation: CSARDGTGGSYEQYF.

This clonotype was observed many times. The chain joins TRBV29-1 to TRBJ2-5; 14 bases are shared with TRBD2. The CDR3 is 19 amino acids. Germline values: CDR1 SQVTM, CDR2 ANQGSEA. With 4 bases clipped from V and 5 bases from J, the junction kept 18 bases outside the gene matches. CDR3 in amino acids: CSVAKWTSGRSDFWETQYF. CDR3 coding DNA: TGCAGCGTTGCCAAATGGACTAGCGGGAGGTCAGACTTTTGGGAGACCCAGTACTTC.

The table lists this clonotype with many counts. The J gene is TRBJ2-7, the V gene TRBV7-8; 11 nucleotides match TRBD2. The CDR3 consists of 16 residues. CDR1 SGHVS and CDR2 FQNEAQ come from the germline V gene. Unmatched junction bases numbered 13, after V lost 5 bases and J lost 7 bases. The CDR3 nucleotides are TGTGCCAGCAGCGCTCTAGCGGGAGGAAGCATTGGGGAGCAGTACTTC. Its translation: CASSALAGGSIGEQYF.

This clonotype was observed a handful of times. This chain links TRBV12-3 or TRBV12-4 with TRBJ2-2; 14 nucleotides line up with TRBD2. V lost 5 bases to trimming and J lost 2 bases; unmatched junction nucleotides: 7. The CDR3 runs to 18 residues. CDR3 sequence reads: CASSQMGLAGVNTGELFF. CDR3 DNA: TGTGCCAGCAGTCAAATGGGACTAGCGGGGGTTAACACCGGGGAGCTGTTTTTT.

The chain uses TRBV20-1 and TRBJ2-3; D is undetermined. Looked up from germline, CDR1 is DFQATT and CDR2 is SNEGSKA (reference sequence). V lost 5 bases to trimming and J lost 4 bases, with 13 bases between them. This CDR3 has 13 residues. CDR3 DNA: TGCAGTGCTCTAGGCTGGGTCGCAGATACGCAGTATTTT. Its protein product is CSALGWVADTQYF.

J is TRBJ2-7 and V is TRBV20-1; the D gene could be TRBD1 or TRBD2 (5 bases each). The length of the CDR3 is 14 residues. V was shortened by 5 bases and J by 3 bases, with 17 bases between the two germline ends. From germline, CDR1 is DFQATT and CDR2 SNEGSKA (reference sequence). The CDR3 bases are TGCAGTGCTGGGACCCTGGGGAAGAACTACGAGCAGTACTTC. It specifies CSAGTLGKNYEQYF.

A few counts support this clonotype. The chain has TRBV24-1 and TRBJ2-5, with 11 bases aligning to TRBD2. The germline V gene encodes CDR1 KGHDR and CDR2 SFDVKD. This CDR3 spans 14 amino acids. J lost 5 bases, V lost 9 bases, and 7 bases had no gene match. The CDR3: CATDSGRARETQYF. The CDR3 DNA sequence: TGTGCCACCGATAGCGGGAGGGCCCGGGAGACCCAGTACTTC.

This chain joins TRBV24-1 and TRBJ2-1; D gene ambiguous. Per the germline V gene, CDR1 is KGHDR and CDR2 is SFDVKD. The CDR3 covers 16 residues. The V and J ends lost 4 bases and 0 bases respectively, with 12 bases between them. The CDR3 is CATSDSGIPSYNEQFF. In nucleotides, the CDR3 is TGTGCCACCAGTGACAGTGGGATCCCCTCCTACAATGAGCAGTTCTTC.

This clonotype was picked up a small number of times. The V and J genes are TRBV29-1 and TRBJ1-4; 9 bases are shared with TRBD1. Trimming at V came to 7 bases and at J to 8 bases, leaving 2 bases not matched to a gene. The germline V gene has CDR1 SQVTM and CDR2 ANQGSEA. This CDR3 is 11 amino acids long. The CDR3 sequence is CSAGQGEKLFF. CDR3 DNA sequence: TGCAGCGCGGGACAGGGAGAAAAACTGTTTTTT. Full variable domain (missing parts from reference TRBV29-1 and TRBJ1-4): SAVISQKPSRDICQRGTSLTIQCQVDSQVTMMFWYRQQPGQSLTLIATANQGSEATYESGFVIDKFPISRPNLTFSTLTVSNMSPEDSSIYLCSAGQGEKLFFGSGTQLSVL.

This clonotype was seen more than once but under ten times. V usage is TRBV20-1 and J usage is TRBJ2-1; 8 nucleotides agree with TRBD2. V lost 0 bases to trimming and J lost 5 bases; unmatched junction nucleotides: 6. Germline V lookup: CDR1 DFQATT, CDR2 SNEGSKA (reference sequence). The CDR3 consists of 15 residues. The CDR3 spells CSARDAGGPHNEQFF. In nucleotides, the CDR3 is TGCAGTGCTAGAGACGCGGGGGGACCTCACAATGAGCAGTTCTTC.

This chain uses TRBV7-6 with TRBJ2-5, with 9 bases identical to TRBD2. Germline CDR1 and CDR2: SGHVS and FNYEAQ. With V trimmed by 4 bases and J by 1 base, 7 bases remained unmatched. The CDR3 totals 16 residues. The CDR3 is CASSSIGGGGQETQYF. CDR3 nucleotide sequence: TGTGCCAGCAGCTCCATCGGCGGGGGGGGCCAAGAGACCCAGTACTTC.

This clonotype was picked up a small number of times. The chain joins TRBV6-1 to TRBJ2-7, with TRBD1 matching 7 bases. J was trimmed by 5 bases and V by 6 bases; bases with no gene match: 7. Germline V gives CDR1 MNHNS, CDR2 SASEGT. This CDR3 comprises 13 residues. This CDR3 is CASRRGQEDEQYF. As DNA, the CDR3 is TGTGCCAGCAGGAGGGGGCAAGAAGACGAGCAGTACTTC.

This clonotype showed up just a few times. The chain joins TRBV18 to TRBJ2-7, with 8 bases aligning to TRBD1. The CDR3 is 15 residues long. Unmatched junction bases numbered 5, after V lost 3 bases and J lost 1 base. Germline CDR1 reads KGHSH; CDR2 reads LQKENI. The CDR3 nucleotides read TGTGCCAGCTCACCCTCAACAGGGGGATCCTACGAGCAGTACTTC. It codes for CASSPSTGGSYEQYF.

The chain employs TRBV24-1 and TRBJ2-1; no firm D call. Germline values: CDR1 KGHDR, CDR2 SFDVKD. V lost 5 bases to trimming and J lost 0 bases, with 4 bases between them. This CDR3 contains 13 residues. CDR3 sequence reads: CATSAGSYNEQFF. The CDR3, as DNA: TGTGCCACCAGTGCCGGCTCCTACAATGAGCAGTTCTTC.